This note documents a single TCR beta chain sequence. Its matching antigen is unknown. The data originate from a study of T cell repertoires in urothelial bladder cancer. Overall study context: The 12 resected lesions were three cT0, three cTa, three cT1 and three cT2 or greater. Findings of the study overall: Urothelial carcinoma specimens: median approximately 6,000 T cells versus some 24,000 in benign. A single clone reached 1.5% to 2.5% in benign versus up to roughly 15% in carcinoma.

CDR1 SGHRS and CDR2 YFSETQ come from the germline V gene. V shed 3 bases, J shed 5 bases, and the junction held 6 bases outside the gene matches. The CDR3 extends over 14 amino acids. TCRdb's table, derived via immunoSEQ multiplex PCR, lists solely in-frame clones and lacks some. The sample shows some 11,000 clones, around 68% of them seen only once. The rearrangement links TRBV5-1 to TRBJ2-5; 8 nucleotides match TRBD1. Sequenced: tumor-infiltrating cells from bladder cancer. The source is a human donor with a benign inflammatory bladder lesion. The CDR3 protein is CASSYQGAGETQYF. The CDR3 DNA reads TGCGCCAGCAGCTACCAGGGGGCGGGGGAGACCCAGTACTTC.